This note documents a single T cell receptor beta chain sequence. Antigen: not known. The source of the sample is a study of CD8+ T cells in alopecia areata. Study context: Each of the treated patients was given oral tofacitinib, 5 to 10 mg twice daily, for moderate-to-severe alopecia areata. Study-wide results and limits: Relative to normal scalp, lesional scalp, especially alopecia totalis/universalis, showed higher clonality.

The germline CDR1 and CDR2 sequences are PRHDT and FYEKMQ (reference sequence). The CDR3 loop spans 14 amino acids. Trimming shortened V by 5 bases and J by 2 bases, and 12 bases separated the two germline ends. Once RNA had been extracted, it was reverse transcribed into cDNA to act as the sequencing template. The table came from immunoSEQ multiplex PCR; TCRdb's copy has only in-frame clones and leaves some out. Among 140,000 to 150,000 clones listed, 45% to 60% were seen once. Regarding treatment: oral pan-JAK inhibitor, 5-10 mg twice daily. Lesional scalp punch biopsies and peripheral blood came from alopecia areata patients. Researchers picked out CD4+ and CD8+ T cells from PBMCs by sorting.

This clonotype was sampled from a human donor with alopecia areata. The input for sequencing was CD8+ T cells sorted from blood, taken at week 4, from a patient treated with tofacitinib. V and J are TRBV13 and TRBJ1-2; D perhaps matches TRBD1 (5 bases). CDR3 bases: TGTGCCAGCAGCGTGGACACTCCGAACTATGGCTACACCTTC. Encoded protein: CASSVDTPNYGYTF.